The 5 T cell receptor beta chains given below trace back to one sample, sequenced in a study of blood T cell repertoires in COVID-19. Data came from immunoSEQ multiplex PCR; TCRdb stores just in-frame clones and leaves some out. Here the sample spans approximately 360,000 clones, over 75% being singletons. Material: PBMCs or T cells enriched from blood (not recorded which). Every receptor here comes from a man in his forties in a cohort exposed to, infected with or recovered from COVID-19 (not recorded which).

The chain links TRBV6-5 to TRBJ1-6; no definite D call. Germline CDR1 is MNHEY and CDR2 is SVGAGI. Trimming shortened V by 7 bases and J by 6 bases, and 16 bases separated the two germline ends. The CDR3 consists of 15 residues. CDR3 coding DNA: TGTGCCAGCACTCCCCGATGGGGAGGTAATTCACCCCTCCACTTT. Translated: CASTPRWGGNSPLHF.

The genes are TRBV19 and TRBJ2-3, with 9 positions matching TRBD2. Germline CDR1 is LNHDA and CDR2 is SQIVND (reference sequence). V lost 6 bases, J lost 2 bases, and 6 bases stayed unmatched. The CDR3 is 15 residues long. The CDR3 sequence is CASSFSGSNTDTQYF. As DNA, the CDR3 is TGTGCCAGTAGCTTTAGCGGGAGTAACACAGATACGCAGTATTTT.

The V and J genes are TRBV4-1 and TRBJ1-6, with D possibly matching TRBD1 (6 bases). V was trimmed by 2 bases and J by 8 bases, leaving 22 bases between them. Germline V gene lookup returns CDR1 MGHRA and CDR2 YSYEKL. The CDR3 is 18 amino acids. The CDR3: CASSQMLTQGGSYSPLHF. The CDR3 DNA reads as TGCGCCAGCAGCCAAATGTTGACACAGGGTGGGAGTTATTCACCCCTCCACTTT.

The V gene is TRBV6-5, the J gene TRBJ1-5; 8 bases fit TRBD1. The CDR3 runs 15 residues. V lost 7 bases and J lost 2; bases outside the gene matches: 7. Germline CDR1 reads MNHEY; CDR2 reads SVGAGI. The CDR3 sequence is CASKPGQGGNQPQHF. The DNA for the CDR3 is TGTGCCAGCAAACCCGGACAGGGAGGCAATCAGCCCCAGCATTTT.

The gene calls are TRBV29-1 and TRBJ2-5, with 8 bases identical to TRBD2. The length of the CDR3 is 12 residues. V shed 7 bases and J 6 bases; nucleotides not matched to a gene: 7. From germline, CDR1 is SQVTM and CDR2 ANQGSEA. The DNA for the CDR3 is TGCAGCGCCGCCCGGGAGGGACAGACCCAGTACTTC. This encodes CSAAREGQTQYF.